The 14 T cell receptor beta chains given below trace back to one sample, sequenced in a study of monozygotic twins with inflammatory bowel disease. TCRdb re-called the 5' RACE reads; every CDR3 protein appears as one record, without DNA. The repertoire shows about 300,000 distinct CDR3 sequences; the top ten hold 5% to 6%. Sequences were obtained from blood. These receptors originate from a human donor with ulcerative colitis or Crohn's disease, or a healthy co-twin of an affected twin (not recorded which).

The rearrangement links TRBV28 to TRBJ2-7. The germline V gene encodes CDR1 MDHEN and CDR2 SYDVKM. The CDR3 has 13 amino acids. CDR3 loop: CASSSDSPYEQYF.

This rearrangement joins TRBV6-5 to TRBJ1-3; TCRdb reports TRBD1, a call that lacks DNA to check it against. CDR1 is MNHEY, CDR2 SVGAGI, per germline. There are 23 residues in the CDR3. The CDR3 protein is CASRPGQGPFGVWARYSGNTIYF.

The chain couples TRBV11-2 to TRBJ2-1; as DNA is missing, the TRBD1 call by TCRdb cannot be tested. CDR3 size: 15 residues. Germline V gene sequence: CDR1 SGHAT, CDR2 FQNNGV. The CDR3 loop reads CASSLGGQGYHEQFF.

The chain employs TRBV4-3 and TRBJ2-3; the D call of TRBD1 rests on TCRdb alone, since no DNA is present to check it. This CDR3 is built from 17 residues. Per the germline V gene, CDR1 is LGHNA and CDR2 is YSLEER. This chain's CDR3 is CASSQTGTGGSTDTQYF.

The chain uses TRBV5-1 and TRBJ1-1. The CDR3 spans 14 residues. Germline V lookup: CDR1 SGHRS, CDR2 YFSETQ. CDR3 in amino acids: CASSENWGNTEAFF.

This rearrangement joins TRBV5-1 to TRBJ2-2; the TCRdb D gene call, TRBD2, has no DNA to confirm it. CDR3 length: 14 amino acids. Germline CDR1 and CDR2: SGHRS and YFSETQ. The CDR3 loop reads CASSQTSGTGELFF.

The chain couples TRBV6-5 to TRBJ1-5; as DNA is missing, the TRBD1 call by TCRdb cannot be tested. This CDR3 is 13 amino acids long. CDR1 is MNHEY, CDR2 SVGAGI, per germline. CDR3 region: CASTAGVSQPQHF.

The J gene is TRBJ2-7, the V gene TRBV9. The CDR3 length is 14 residues. Germline lookup yields CDR1 SGDLS and CDR2 YYNGEE. The CDR3 is CASSVTEQAYEQYF.

J is TRBJ2-3 and V is TRBV7-2; the TCRdb D gene call, TRBD1, has no DNA to confirm it. Germline CDR1 is SGHTA and CDR2 is FQGNSA. The CDR3 loop spans 16 amino acids. CDR3 loop: CASSLAFSPRTDTQYF.

This sequence joins TRBV12-3 or TRBV12-4 and TRBJ2-7; TCRdb's D call, TRBD1, is unchecked because there is no DNA. The CDR3 contains 15 residues. The CDR3 reads CASSLKRGASYEQYF.

The CDR3 is CASRGTSGRSKNIQYF. The rearrangement uses TRBV10-2 and TRBJ2-4; TCRdb's D call, TRBD2, is unchecked because there is no DNA. The CDR3 loop spans 16 amino acids. Germline CDR1 reads WSHSY; CDR2 reads SAAADI.

CDR3 sequence reads: CASSLQYSSNQPQHF. This rearrangement joins TRBV7-2 to TRBJ1-5. This CDR3 is 15 amino acids long. The germline V gene encodes CDR1 SGHTA and CDR2 FQGNSA.

This chain links TRBV5-1 with TRBJ2-7; the D call from TCRdb, TRBD1, cannot be confirmed without DNA. Germline V gene sequence: CDR1 SGHRS, CDR2 YFSETQ. The CDR3 sequence is 15 residues long. The CDR3 region is CASSRPGQKTYEQYF.

The chain employs TRBV19 and TRBJ2-2; TCRdb indicates TRBD2, and absent DNA this call remains unverified. The CDR3 consists of 12 residues. Germline values: CDR1 LNHDA, CDR2 SQIVND (reference sequence). The CDR3 reads CASNTRAGELFF.